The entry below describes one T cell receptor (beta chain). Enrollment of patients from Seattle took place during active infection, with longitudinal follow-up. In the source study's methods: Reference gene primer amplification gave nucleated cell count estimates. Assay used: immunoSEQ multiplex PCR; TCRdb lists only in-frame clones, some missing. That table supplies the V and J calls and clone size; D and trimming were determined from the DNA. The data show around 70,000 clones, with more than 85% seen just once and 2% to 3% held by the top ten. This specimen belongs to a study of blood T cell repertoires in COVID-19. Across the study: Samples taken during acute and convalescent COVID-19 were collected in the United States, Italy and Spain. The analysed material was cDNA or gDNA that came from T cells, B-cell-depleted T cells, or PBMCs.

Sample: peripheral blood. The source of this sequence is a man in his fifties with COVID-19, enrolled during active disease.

The CDR3 loop is CASSSRSGQGGYEQYF. The CDR3, as DNA: TGTGCCAGCAGCTCGAGATCGGGACAGGGTGGATACGAGCAGTACTTC. The rearrangement links TRBV9 to TRBJ2-7; 9 positions agree with TRBD1. V was clipped by 4 bases and J by 4 bases; unmatched bases: 12. CDR3 length: 16 residues. In germline, CDR1 is SGDLS, CDR2 YYNGEE.